This T cell receptor (beta chain) was retrieved from a study of Graves' ophthalmopathy and Graves' hyperthyroidism. General study points: Blood also harbored most expanded thyroid clonotypes above 0.001 frequency.

This clonotype was seen at least ten times. Antigen unknown. Researchers took RNA transcripts and amplified TCR beta CDR3 regions from them. Second-round multiplex PCR came after first-round RT-PCR with HTBI primers. TCRdb processed the multiplex PCR reads anew with MiXCR; each CDR3 protein has one entry. This table holds about 340,000 distinct CDR3 sequences, under 20% found once. The PBMCs originated from over 9 ml of fresh peripheral blood. Germline assignment: CDR1 SEHNR and CDR2 FQNEAQ (reference sequence). This CDR3 is built from 12 residues. V gave up 7 bases and J gave up 10 bases, with 11 bases separating them.

This TCR was recovered from an adult man with Graves' ophthalmopathy. This chain links TRBV7-9 with TRBJ2-6; D is ambiguous. Sequenced: peripheral blood. CDR3 sequence: CASTTSPNVLTF. The CDR3 nucleotides read TGTGCCAGCACCACATCCCCGAACGTCCTGACTTTC.